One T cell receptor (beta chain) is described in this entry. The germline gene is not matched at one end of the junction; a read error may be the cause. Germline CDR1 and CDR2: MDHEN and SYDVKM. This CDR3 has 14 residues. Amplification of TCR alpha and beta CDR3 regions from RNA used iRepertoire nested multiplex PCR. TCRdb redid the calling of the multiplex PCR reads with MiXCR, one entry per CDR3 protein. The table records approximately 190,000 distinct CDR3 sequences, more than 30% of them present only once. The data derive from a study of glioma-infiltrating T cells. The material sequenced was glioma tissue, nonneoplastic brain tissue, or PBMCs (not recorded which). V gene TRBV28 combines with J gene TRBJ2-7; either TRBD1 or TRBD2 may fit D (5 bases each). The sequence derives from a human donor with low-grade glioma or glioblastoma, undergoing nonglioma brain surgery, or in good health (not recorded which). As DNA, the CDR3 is TGTGCCAACGGGGATGGTGGGGGAAGCTACGAGCGGTACTTC. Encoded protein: CANGDGGGSYERYF.